Following are 2 T cell receptor beta chains from one sample sequenced in a study of T cell responses to AZD1222 COVID-19 vaccine. Data came from immunoSEQ multiplex PCR; TCRdb stores just in-frame clones and leaves some out. The top ten clones hold 2.8% of a sample with roughly 97,000 clones, about 88% of them seen once. The sequenced sample was peripheral blood, obtained on day 0 of AZD1222 vaccination. The receptors here all came from an adult in good health.

The V gene is TRBV19, the J gene TRBJ1-5; possible D gene TRBD1, 6 bases. V lost 6 bases and J 6 bases, leaving 15 bases between the germline ends. Germline lookup yields CDR1 LNHDA and CDR2 SQIVND (reference sequence). The CDR3 covers 14 residues. In nucleotides, the CDR3 is TGTGCCAGTAGCCCGACAGGAACTGGTCAGCCCCAGCATTTT. Amino acids: CASSPTGTGQPQHF.

V usage is TRBV27 and J usage is TRBJ1-5, with 8 nucleotides matching TRBD1. Germline trimming cut 6 bases from V and 2 bases from J; bases unmatched to any gene: 6. The CDR3 sequence is 15 residues long. From germline, CDR1 is MNHEY and CDR2 SMNVEV (reference sequence). CDR3 residues: CASSSTGARNQPQHF. In DNA, the CDR3 is TGTGCCAGCAGCTCGACAGGGGCCCGCAATCAGCCCCAGCATTTT.